One and the same sample provided the 20 T cell receptor beta chains below, sequenced in a study of shared clonotypes between healthy human individuals. Profiled with immunoSEQ multiplex PCR; TCRdb holds only in-frame clones, not every one. The sample has over 700,000 clones, 55% to 80% seen once. The specimen was memory CD4+ T cells sorted from blood. As to subset: CD45RA-negative fraction. All receptors come from a woman in her thirties in good health.

The rearrangement joins TRBV5-1 to TRBJ2-3; 14 nucleotides align to TRBD2. The CDR3 has 16 amino acids. The germline gives CDR1 SGHRS, CDR2 YFSETQ. The V gene end was trimmed by 4 bases and the J gene end by 3 bases; junction bases not matched to a gene: 4. CDR3 sequence: CASSRGLAGETDTQYF. The CDR3 DNA is TGCGCCAGCAGCCGGGGACTAGCGGGAGAAACAGATACGCAGTATTTT.

The chain links TRBV11-2 to TRBJ2-1, with D possibly matching TRBD1 (7 bases). This CDR3 has 16 residues. Trimming cost V 6 bases and J 7 bases, with 22 bases left between them. Germline V gene data show CDR1 as SGHAT and CDR2 as FQNNGV. The CDR3 protein is CASSLLGRTRGNEQFF. In DNA form, the CDR3 reads TGTGCCAGCAGTCTCCTGGGGAGGACCAGGGGGAATGAGCAGTTCTTC.

About this clone: Mismatch with germline at one junction end may stem from a read error. The chain couples TRBV27 to TRBJ2-4, with D perhaps TRBD2 (5 bases). Per germline, CDR1 MNHEY and CDR2 SMNVEV (reference sequence). This CDR3 region has 10 residues. The CDR3 DNA reads TGTGCCAGCAGTTTAGCGGGCTCGGCGTTC. It yields the protein CASSLAGSAF.

The rearrangement links TRBV5-1 to TRBJ1-5; D possibly corresponds to TRBD1 (5 bases). This CDR3 is 13 amino acids long. Germline assignment: CDR1 SGHRS and CDR2 YFSETQ. V was cut by 4 bases and J by 7 bases, with 12 bases left in between. CDR3 loop: CASSQSGMQPQHF. The CDR3 bases are TGCGCCAGCAGCCAGTCAGGGATGCAGCCCCAGCATTTT.

This sequence joins TRBV5-4 and TRBJ2-1; the match to TRBD2 covers 13 bases. Unmatched junction bases numbered 7, after V lost 8 bases and J lost 5 bases. Germline values: CDR1 SGHNT, CDR2 YYREEE (reference sequence). The CDR3 is 15 amino acids. The CDR3 here is CASTPGLAGNNEQFF. CDR3 coding DNA: TGTGCCAGTACTCCGGGACTAGCGGGAAACAATGAGCAGTTCTTC.

The CDR3 sequence is CATSRVRGVATNEKLFF. In DNA form, the CDR3 reads TGTGCCACCAGCAGAGTCAGGGGAGTTGCAACTAATGAAAAACTGTTTTTT. The chain has TRBV15 and TRBJ1-4, with D possibly being TRBD1 (6 bases). V was cut by 1 base and J by 0 bases, with 12 bases left in between. CDR3 length: 17 amino acids. Germline V gene data show CDR1 as LNHNV and CDR2 as YYDKDF (reference sequence).

V and J are TRBV9 and TRBJ1-2; 8 bases align to TRBD1. V lost 2 bases, J lost 4 bases, and 7 bases stayed unmatched. This CDR3 is 15 amino acids long. CDR1 is SGDLS, CDR2 YYNGEE, per germline. Written as DNA, the CDR3 is TGTGCCAGCAGCGTCGACAGGGGAGGTTCCTATGGCTACACCTTC. Its protein product is CASSVDRGGSYGYTF.

This clone has only a few counts. The J gene is TRBJ2-5, the V gene TRBV1. The J call could be wrong; TRBJ2-7 is a better fit for the DNA end. TRBV1 counts as a pseudogene. The CDR3 has 11 amino acids. The DNA for the CDR3 is TGCACCAGCAGCCTACGGGGCGAGCAGTACTTC. Its protein product is CTSSLRGEQYF.

This clone showed up just once. This chain uses TRBV28 with TRBJ1-2; D not resolved. The germline V gene has CDR1 MDHEN and CDR2 SYDVKM. The CDR3 has 13 residues. Trimming removed 3 bases at V and 5 bases at J, with 10 bases between. The CDR3 spells CASSLDSMYGYTF. The CDR3 DNA is TGTGCCAGCAGTTTGGACTCGATGTATGGCTACACCTTC.

The chain employs TRBV7-2 and TRBJ1-3; D not certain. Germline V gene sequence: CDR1 SGHTA, CDR2 FQGNSA. V gave up 1 base and J gave up 0 bases, with 10 bases separating them. This CDR3 region has 16 residues. For the CDR3, the DNA is TGTGCCAGCAGCTTAGGCAGCCGGCACTCTGGAAACACCATATATTTT. It yields the protein CASSLGSRHSGNTIYF.

The CDR3 loop is CASSLGAVGSGRAAETQYF. In DNA, the CDR3 is TGTGCCAGCAGCTTAGGGGCGGTAGGGAGCGGGAGGGCCGCAGAGACCCAGTACTTC. V usage is TRBV7-2 and J usage is TRBJ2-5, with 10 bases that match TRBD2. CDR3 length: 19 residues. V dropped 1 base and J dropped 4; count of bases not matched to a gene: 15. CDR1 SGHTA and CDR2 FQGNSA come from the germline V gene.

This chain connects TRBV27 to TRBJ1-5; maybe TRBD1 (5 bases). The germline V gene has CDR1 MNHEY and CDR2 SMNVEV (reference sequence). The CDR3 is 14 residues long. V was shortened by 6 bases and J by 6 bases, with 15 bases between the two germline ends. The CDR3 reads CASSRTGESQPQHF. Written as DNA, the CDR3 is TGTGCCAGCAGCAGAACGGGGGAGAGTCAGCCCCAGCATTTT.

V is TRBV6-5 and J is TRBJ2-7; D is undetermined. Germline lookup yields CDR1 MNHEY and CDR2 SVGAGI. V was pared by 0 bases and J by 2 bases, with 11 bases between. The length of the CDR3 is 15 residues. CDR3 region: CASSYSGRPAYEQYF. DNA of the CDR3: TGTGCCAGCAGTTACTCAGGCAGGCCAGCCTACGAGCAGTACTTC.

The genes are TRBV2 and TRBJ1-2; D possibly corresponds to TRBD1 (5 bases). The CDR3 has 13 amino acids. Germline V gene data show CDR1 as SNHLY and CDR2 as FYNNEI. V lost 7 bases and J lost 8, with 17 bases in between. The CDR3 loop is CASTGQGRLGYTF. The CDR3 DNA follows: TGTGCCAGCACAGGGCAGGGACGGCTCGGCTACACCTTC.

As concerns this clone: This likely stems from a read error, as it lies one base from a far larger clone. J is TRBJ2-3 and V is TRBV5-1; D is ambiguous. The CDR3 is made up of 12 amino acids. The V end lost 4 bases, the J end lost 2 bases, and 5 bases lay between the germline ends. Germline V gene lookup returns CDR1 SGHRS and CDR2 YFSETQ. In nucleotides, the CDR3 is TGCGCCAGCAGCCCCTACACAGATACGCAGTATTTT. It yields the protein CASSPYTDTQYF.

V gene TRBV5-1 combines with J gene TRBJ1-2; no reliable D call. The CDR3 is 12 amino acids. CDR1 SGHRS and CDR2 YFSETQ come from the germline V gene. Between the trimmed V and J ends, which lost 5 bases and 2 bases, there was a span of 7 bases. This CDR3 is CASSQENYGYTF. CDR3 nucleotide sequence: TGCGCCAGCAGTCAGGAGAACTATGGCTACACCTTC.

This rearrangement joins TRBV4-2 to TRBJ2-7; 14 bases match TRBD2. CDR1 is LGHNA and CDR2 is YNFKEQ in the germline V gene. The CDR3 is 17 amino acids. V shed 1 base and J 3 bases; nucleotides not matched to a gene: 5. DNA for the CDR3: TGTGCCAGCAGCCAAGGGCGGACTAGCGGGAGGAACTACGAGCAGTACTTC. Encoded protein: CASSQGRTSGRNYEQYF.

This clone was counted only a few times. Other DNA sequences in this sample translate to the same CDR3. The rearrangement links TRBV27 to TRBJ2-7, with 8 bases aligning to TRBD1. CDR1 is MNHEY, CDR2 SMNVEV, per germline (reference sequence). The CDR3 extends over 13 amino acids. The ends lost 5 bases at V and 4 bases at J; junction bases unmatched: 4. The CDR3 reads CASSRDRGYEQYF. The DNA for the CDR3 is TGTGCCAGCAGTCGAGACAGGGGTTACGAGCAGTACTTC.

This clone was seen more than once but under ten times. This chain links TRBV15 with TRBJ2-5; D remains ambiguous. Germline V gene sequence: CDR1 LNHNV, CDR2 YYDKDF (reference sequence). Trimming shortened V by 1 base and J by 4 bases, and 7 bases separated the two germline ends. The CDR3 has 13 residues. The CDR3 DNA is TGTGCCACCAGCAGAGTGGGCCCAGAGACCCAGTACTTC. Translation gives CATSRVGPETQYF.

As to this clone: This may be a read error, as it is one base from a much larger clone. The chain uses TRBV11-3 and TRBJ2-3, with 7 positions matching TRBD1. The CDR3 runs 14 residues. V lost 3 bases and J lost 1; bases outside the gene matches: 1. CDR1 is SGHNT and CDR2 is YENEEA in the germline V gene. As DNA, the CDR3 is TGTGCCAGCAGCTTCGGACAGGGCACAGATACGCAGTATTTT. Protein: CASSFGQGTDTQYF.